The rows below give T cell receptor beta chains drawn from one sample of a study of CD8+CD57+ T cells in acquired aplastic anemia. In TCRdb, the reads were re-called with MiXCR into one record per CDR3 protein. The sample records about 250,000 distinct CDR3 sequences, around half being singletons. What was sequenced was sorted CD4+, CD8+, or CD8+CD57+ T cells (not recorded which) from PBMCs. These receptors originate from a human donor with aplastic anemia. Both conserved end residues are part of each CDR3. Each record gives: CDR3 DNA, CDR3 protein, D gene, J gene, V gene, clone size. D genes are given only for firm matches. Clone size is given for some rows only: seen once, a few or many times, or a class if the clone is expanded.

cdr3_nt: TGTGCCAGTAGTATAGAAGGTAGCGCCGAGGGTGGCTACACCTTC; cdr3_aa: CASSIEGSAEGGYTF; d_call: .; j_call: TRBJ1-2; v_call: TRBV19; clone_size: .
cdr3_nt: TGTGCCAGCAGCTCGACAGACCCTCTGAACACTGAAGCTTTCTTT; cdr3_aa: CASSSTDPLNTEAFF; d_call: .; j_call: TRBJ1-1; v_call: TRBV7-9; clone_size: many
cdr3_nt: TGCGCCAGCAGCCAAGATGCCACCGGGGAGCTGTTTTTT; cdr3_aa: CASSQDATGELFF; d_call: .; j_call: TRBJ2-2; v_call: TRBV4-1; clone_size: many
cdr3_nt: TGTGCCACCAGTGATACAGGGGCCCAAGAGACCGGGGAGCTGTTTTTT; cdr3_aa: CATSDTGAQETGELFF; d_call: TRBD1; j_call: TRBJ2-2; v_call: TRBV24-1; clone_size: .
cdr3_nt: TGTGCCAGCAGCCTCGAGGGGAGGAGAGCTAACTATGGCTACACCTTC; cdr3_aa: CASSLEGRRANYGYTF; d_call: .; j_call: TRBJ1-2; v_call: TRBV9; clone_size: many
cdr3_nt: TGTGCCAGCAGTGAAGCGCGGCAGGGGCCATATGGCTACACCTTC; cdr3_aa: CASSEARQGPYGYTF; d_call: .; j_call: TRBJ1-2; v_call: TRBV6-1; clone_size: many
cdr3_nt: TGCGCCAGCAGCTGGGAGGGGGCGACTGAAGCTTTCTTT; cdr3_aa: CASSWEGATEAFF; d_call: TRBD1; j_call: TRBJ1-1; v_call: TRBV5-1; clone_size: .
cdr3_nt: TGTGCCAGTAGTCCGGGACAGGGGGATTCGGGCGGGCAGTACTTC; cdr3_aa: CASSPGQGDSGGQYF; d_call: TRBD1; j_call: TRBJ2-7; v_call: TRBV19; clone_size: .
cdr3_nt: TGTGCCTGGAGTTCAGGGAGCTCCTACGAGCAGTACTTC; cdr3_aa: CAWSSGSSYEQYF; d_call: .; j_call: TRBJ2-7; v_call: TRBV30; clone_size: few
cdr3_nt: TGTGCCAGCAGTATCGCTAGCGGGACAGATACGCAGTATTTT; cdr3_aa: CASSIASGTDTQYF; d_call: TRBD2; j_call: TRBJ2-3; v_call: TRBV12-3/TRBV12-4; clone_size: many
cdr3_nt: TGTGCCAGCAGTTACTCGTCAGACACAGATACGCAGTATTTT; cdr3_aa: CASSYSSDTDTQYF; d_call: .; j_call: TRBJ2-3; v_call: TRBV6-5; clone_size: many
cdr3_nt: TGTGCCAGCAGCCCACGGGTAGGGGGCGACAGGGATACGCAGTATTTT; cdr3_aa: CASSPRVGGDRDTQYF; d_call: TRBD1; j_call: TRBJ2-3; v_call: TRBV7-9; clone_size: .
cdr3_nt: TGTGCCTGGAGGTCAGACTCGTACGAGCAGTACTTC; cdr3_aa: CAWRSDSYEQYF; d_call: .; j_call: TRBJ2-7; v_call: TRBV30; clone_size: few
cdr3_nt: TGTGCCAGCACCCCGGATTGGCGGGGGGCGGGGGCCGGGGAGCTGTTTTTT; cdr3_aa: CASTPDWRGAGAGELFF; d_call: TRBD2; j_call: TRBJ2-2; v_call: TRBV27; clone_size: .
cdr3_nt: TGCGCCAGCAGCCAAGGTTACTCTAGCGGGGCCTACGAGCAGTACTTC; cdr3_aa: CASSQGYSSGAYEQYF; d_call: TRBD2; j_call: TRBJ2-7; v_call: TRBV4-1; clone_size: many
cdr3_nt: TGTGCCAGCAGAGTGACAGGGTTCGAGCCCTACGAGCAGTACTTC; cdr3_aa: CASRVTGFEPYEQYF; d_call: TRBD1; j_call: TRBJ2-7; v_call: TRBV10-3; clone_size: .
cdr3_nt: TGTGCCAGCCGACAGGGACAGGGGACTGAAGCTTTCTTT; cdr3_aa: CASRQGQGTEAFF; d_call: TRBD1; j_call: TRBJ1-1; v_call: TRBV19; clone_size: .
cdr3_nt: TGCGCCAGCAGCGTGCTGGGGACTAGCAGGACGACGGGCGAGCAGTACTTC; cdr3_aa: CASSVLGTSRTTGEQYF; d_call: TRBD2; j_call: TRBJ2-7; v_call: TRBV5-1; clone_size: many
cdr3_nt: TGCAGTGCCTTAGACAGGGTTAAGAACAATGAGCAGTTCTTC; cdr3_aa: CSALDRVKNNEQFF; d_call: TRBD1; j_call: TRBJ2-1; v_call: TRBV20-1; clone_size: many
cdr3_nt: TGTGCCACCAGCAGGGGACAGGGGGGCGTCGAGCAGTACTTC; cdr3_aa: CATSRGQGGVEQYF; d_call: TRBD1; j_call: TRBJ2-7; v_call: TRBV15; clone_size: .
cdr3_nt: TGTGCCAGCAGCGCATACGGACAGGGGGTCGATGAGCAGTTCTTC; cdr3_aa: CASSAYGQGVDEQFF; d_call: TRBD1; j_call: TRBJ2-1; v_call: TRBV7-9; clone_size: .
cdr3_nt: TGCGCCAGCAGCCAAGCGCCCGGGACAGGGGGGGCCAACGTCCTGACTTTC; cdr3_aa: CASSQAPGTGGANVLTF; d_call: TRBD1; j_call: TRBJ2-6; v_call: TRBV25-1; clone_size: .
cdr3_nt: TGTGCCAGCAGTTTAGTAACAGGGAGAACTGAAGCTTTCTTT; cdr3_aa: CASSLVTGRTEAFF; d_call: .; j_call: TRBJ1-1; v_call: TRBV12-3/TRBV12-4; clone_size: many
cdr3_nt: TGTGTCATCAGTGACCCCGGCAGCCCGGGTTTTCGAGACGAGCAGTACTTC; cdr3_aa: CVISDPGSPGFRDEQYF; d_call: .; j_call: TRBJ2-7; v_call: TRBV10-3; clone_size: few
cdr3_nt: TGTGCCAGCAGCTTACCCGGAGATACGCAGTATTTT; cdr3_aa: CASSLPGDTQYF; d_call: .; j_call: TRBJ2-3; v_call: TRBV13; clone_size: many
cdr3_nt: TGTGCCAGCAGCGTGGGGGACCCAGATACGCAGTATTTT; cdr3_aa: CASSVGDPDTQYF; d_call: .; j_call: TRBJ2-3; v_call: TRBV6-5; clone_size: many
cdr3_nt: TGTGCCACCAGTGATAGGGGTCCAAACAATGAGCAGTTCTTC; cdr3_aa: CATSDRGPNNEQFF; d_call: .; j_call: TRBJ2-1; v_call: TRBV24-1; clone_size: few
cdr3_nt: TGCAGTGCAGCAGACAGGAACCTTCGATACGAGCAGTACTTC; cdr3_aa: CSAADRNLRYEQYF; d_call: .; j_call: TRBJ2-7; v_call: TRBV20-1; clone_size: many
cdr3_nt: TGTGCCAGCAGCGTAGATGGTCAGCCGAAGGGGTTTGGGGCCAACGTCCTGACTTTC; cdr3_aa: CASSVDGQPKGFGANVLTF; d_call: .; j_call: TRBJ2-6; v_call: TRBV9; clone_size: many
cdr3_nt: TGCAGTGCTAGATCACAGGGGAACACTGAAGCTTTCTTT; cdr3_aa: CSARSQGNTEAFF; d_call: .; j_call: TRBJ1-1; v_call: TRBV20-1; clone_size: many
cdr3_nt: TGTGCCACCGGACATTCCTCTGGGGCCAACGTCCTGACTTTC; cdr3_aa: CATGHSSGANVLTF; d_call: .; j_call: TRBJ2-6; v_call: TRBV27; clone_size: many
cdr3_nt: TGCGCCAGCAGCCAAGATCGATCAACTGCCTACGAGCAGTACTTC; cdr3_aa: CASSQDRSTAYEQYF; d_call: .; j_call: TRBJ2-7; v_call: TRBV4-3; clone_size: many
cdr3_nt: TGTGCCAGCAGCCACGGGACAGGGAGGGGGGAAGCTTTCTTT; cdr3_aa: CASSHGTGRGEAFF; d_call: TRBD1; j_call: TRBJ1-1; v_call: TRBV3-1; clone_size: few
cdr3_nt: TGTGCCAGCAGCTACAATCCGGGACAGGCTAACACCGGGGAGCTGTTTTTT; cdr3_aa: CASSYNPGQANTGELFF; d_call: TRBD1; j_call: TRBJ2-2; v_call: TRBV9; clone_size: many
cdr3_nt: TGTGCCAGCAGGGACAGGGTTAATGAGCAGTTCTTC; cdr3_aa: CASRDRVNEQFF; d_call: TRBD1; j_call: TRBJ2-1; v_call: TRBV6-1; clone_size: many
cdr3_nt: TGTGCCAGCACCCTTCCCCTCGGCTATGGCTACACCTTC; cdr3_aa: CASTLPLGYGYTF; d_call: .; j_call: TRBJ1-2; v_call: TRBV27; clone_size: many
cdr3_nt: TGCAGCGTTGTCGTGAACACTGAAGCTTTCTTT; cdr3_aa: CSVVVNTEAFF; d_call: .; j_call: TRBJ1-1; v_call: TRBV29-1; clone_size: few
cdr3_nt: TGTGCCAGCAGGAGGCCAGCGGGGGGGCCAGAGACCCAGTACTTC; cdr3_aa: CASRRPAGGPETQYF; d_call: TRBD2; j_call: TRBJ2-5; v_call: TRBV2; clone_size: .